A single sample is the source of the 6 T cell receptor beta chains below, sequenced in a study of regulatory T cells in long-lasting Graves disease. As to time point: persistent/refractory GD, antithyroid drugs over 5 years with positive TRAb. RNA from PBMCs was the source of the TCR library. Arm-PCR of CDR3 regions and iRepertoire HTBI primers were the basis on which TCR beta libraries were built. One entry per CDR3 protein, called by TCRdb with MiXCR from the multiplex PCR reads. The sample lists about 310,000 distinct CDR3 sequences, 20% to 25% seen once, with 56% in the top ten. The specimen was peripheral blood mononuclear cells (PBMCs), collected when the disease was refractory, from a patient treated with antithyroid drugs. Source of these receptors: a female donor with Graves disease.

This clonotype showed up many times. The chain joins TRBV30 to TRBJ1-5, with D unclear. The V gene lost 5 bases and the J gene lost 9 bases, with 17 bases spanning the gap. The germline V gene has CDR1 GTSNPN and CDR2 SVGIG (reference sequence). CDR3 length equals 13 residues. The CDR3 DNA reads as TGTGCCTGGGCTACCGGGCCTTTTCGGCCCCAGCATTTT. Its protein product is CAWATGPFRPQHF. The full variable domain, in which reference TRBV30 and TRBJ1-5 provide the parts outside the CDR3, is SQTIHQWPATLVQPVGSPLSLECTVEGTSNPNLYWYRQAAGRGLQLLFYSVGIGQISSEVPQNLSASRPQDRQFILSSKKLLLSDSGFYLCAWATGPFRPQHFGDGTRLSIL.

Ten or more counts support this clonotype. The rearrangement joins TRBV28 to TRBJ1-1, with 7 bases matching TRBD1. Trimming at V came to 10 bases and at J to 1 base, leaving 15 bases not matched to a gene. Per the germline V gene, CDR1 is MDHEN and CDR2 is SYDVKM. The CDR3 consists of 16 residues. CDR3 DNA sequence: TGTGCCACCATACTCGACAGGGAAGTAAAGAACACTGAAGCTTTCTTT. Its translation: CATILDREVKNTEAFF.

This clonotype was detected ten times or more. J is TRBJ1-4 and V is TRBV7-2; possibly TRBD1 for D (5 bases). Germline CDR1 is SGHTA and CDR2 is FQGNSA. V shed 5 bases and J shed 5 bases, with 12 bases lying between them. The CDR3 loop spans 14 amino acids. The CDR3 region is CASSPGLENEKLFF. CDR3 bases: TGTGCCAGCAGCCCGGGACTGGAAAATGAAAAACTGTTTTTT.

This clonotype was seen a few times. CDR3: CSVEGSGGANVLTF. The CDR3 nucleotides read TGCAGCGTTGAGGGATCTGGAGGGGCCAACGTCCTGACTTTC. The V and J genes are TRBV29-1 and TRBJ2-6; no definite D call. Trimming took off 3 bases at V and 4 bases at J, with 10 bases between the two ends. CDR1 and CDR2 from the germline V gene are SQVTM and ANQGSEA. The CDR3 consists of 14 residues.

V usage is TRBV9 and J usage is TRBJ2-7; 7 bases match TRBD1. Germline CDR1 and CDR2: SGDLS and YYNGEE. J was trimmed by 3 bases and V by 4 bases; bases with no gene match: 7. This CDR3 is 14 amino acids long. In nucleotides, the CDR3 is TGTGCCAGCAGCCCGGGACAGCACTACTACGAGCAGTACTTC. Translated, it gives CASSPGQHYYEQYF.

Only a few counts were recorded for this clonotype. V and J are TRBV12-3 or TRBV12-4 and TRBJ1-5; 8 bases agree with TRBD1. The junction had 11 bases not matched to a gene; V was cut back by 8 bases and J by 2 bases. This CDR3 comprises 16 residues. This CDR3 is CASSLHRGVGNQPQHF. The CDR3 bases are TGTGCCAGCTCTCTCCACAGGGGGGTGGGCAATCAGCCCCAGCATTTT.